The 16 T cell receptor beta chains reported below all come from one sample, sequenced in a study of T-cell memory formation after mild COVID-19. TCRdb analysed the 5' RACE reads with MiXCR anew, one entry per CDR3 protein. In the table there are fewer than 650,000 distinct CDR3 sequences, roughly 17% of which are singletons. Sequencing was carried out using PBMCs or a T cell subset sorted from them (not recorded which). These receptors were collected from an adult woman who had mild COVID-19 (a few samples of this study predate the infection). Cell type and time point are not known.

V and J are TRBV11-2 and TRBJ2-1, with D possibly matching TRBD1 (6 bases). The CDR3 consists of 12 residues. Trimming left V 5 bases short and J 8 bases short, with 10 bases between. Looked up from germline, CDR1 is SGHAT and CDR2 is FQNNGV. CDR3 bases: TGTGCCAGCAGCAGAAACAGGGATGAGCAGTTCTTC. Protein product: CASSRNRDEQFF. The whole variable domain, filled in from reference TRBV11-2 and TRBJ2-1, reads EAGVAQSPRYKIIEKRQSVAFWCNPISGHATLYWYQQILGQGPKLLIQFQNNGVVDDSQLPKDRFSAERLKGVDSTLKIQPAKLEDSAVYLCASSRNRDEQFFGPGTRLTVL.

This clonotype was picked up a small number of times. V gene TRBV18 combines with J gene TRBJ2-7, with 8 nucleotides matching TRBD1. Germline V lookup: CDR1 KGHSH, CDR2 LQKENI. The ends lost 0 bases at V and 3 bases at J; junction bases unmatched: 4. The CDR3 extends over 15 amino acids. The CDR3 spells CASSPPGTGVYEQYF. DNA for the CDR3: TGTGCCAGCTCACCACCAGGGACAGGAGTCTACGAGCAGTACTTC.

The gene calls are TRBV5-4 and TRBJ1-1, with 7 bases identical to TRBD1. This CDR3 has 13 amino acids. Germline CDR1 and CDR2: SGHNT and YYREEE (reference sequence). With V trimmed by 3 bases and J by 12 bases, 11 bases remained unmatched. The CDR3 nucleotides read TGTGCCAGCAGCTCCGTCTTCCAGGGGGGTCCTTTCTTT. Its protein is CASSSVFQGGPFF. Variable domain in full (rest from reference TRBV5-4 and TRBJ1-1): ETGVTQSPTHLIKTRGQQVTLRCSSQSGHNTVSWYQQALGQGPQFIFQYYREEENGRGNFPPRFSGLQFPNYSSELNVNALELDDSALYLCASSSVFQGGPFFGQGTRLTVV.

The chain employs TRBV6-6 and TRBJ1-6; the D gene is possibly TRBD1 (6 bases). The CDR3 consists of 16 residues. Germline V gene lookup returns CDR1 MNHNY and CDR2 SVGAGI (reference sequence). V was pared by 0 bases and J by 10 bases, with 16 bases between. CDR3 region: CASSYSSRGPRSPLHF. CDR3 coding DNA: TGTGCCAGCAGTTACTCGAGCAGGGGACCGAGATCACCCCTCCACTTT.

Only a few counts were recorded for this clonotype. The chain is built from TRBV5-5 and TRBJ2-3; D may be TRBD2 (5 bases). The germline V gene encodes CDR1 SGHKS and CDR2 YYEKEE (reference sequence). Deletions cut 4 bases from V and 0 bases from J, with 15 bases between. The CDR3 spans 16 residues. The DNA for the CDR3 is TGTGCCAGCAGCACGGACTGGTCGCATAGCACAGATACGCAGTATTTT. This translates into CASSTDWSHSTDTQYF.

Only a few counts were recorded for this clonotype. The chain combines TRBV6-2 or TRBV6-3 with TRBJ2-1, with 8 bases that match TRBD2. J was trimmed by 2 bases and V by 5 bases; bases with no gene match: 5. CDR1 and CDR2 (germline): MNHEY, SVGEGT. The CDR3 length is 15 residues. The CDR3 is CASSHSGIPYNEQFF. For the CDR3, the DNA is TGTGCCAGCAGTCATAGCGGGATACCCTACAATGAGCAGTTCTTC.

V is TRBV12-3 or TRBV12-4 and J is TRBJ1-2; maybe TRBD1 (5 bases). The CDR3 runs 15 residues. Trimming took off 5 bases at V and 4 bases at J, with 17 bases between the two ends. Here the CDR3 reads CASSPSGGEIYGYTF. The CDR3 region has the DNA TGTGCCAGCAGTCCTTCTGGGGGGGAGATCTATGGCTACACCTTC.

Only a few counts were recorded for this clonotype. This chain links TRBV12-3 or TRBV12-4 with TRBJ2-7, with 7 positions matching TRBD1. The CDR3 is 14 residues long. V trimming: 5 bases; J trimming: 6 bases; junction bases outside the gene matches: 10. The CDR3 region is CASSPDRRSSEQYF. CDR3 nucleotide sequence: TGTGCCAGCAGTCCGGACAGGCGGAGCAGCGAGCAGTACTTC.

This clonotype was counted between two and nine times. The chain has TRBV7-9 and TRBJ2-6; D gene unclear. Germline V gene data show CDR1 as SEHNR and CDR2 as FQNEAQ (reference sequence). V was cut by 1 base and J by 2 bases, with 6 bases left in between. This CDR3 region has 15 residues. CDR3 DNA sequence: TGTGCCAGCAGCTTAGTTTTAGCTGGGGCCAACGTCCTGACTTTC. This codes for CASSLVLAGANVLTF.

In its sample, this clonotype was seen a few times. This sequence joins TRBV4-1 and TRBJ2-7, with 7 bases lining up with TRBD2. This CDR3 region has 15 residues. CDR1 MGHRA and CDR2 YSYEKL come from the germline V gene. The V gene end was trimmed by 0 bases and the J gene end by 9 bases; junction bases not matched to a gene: 11. In DNA form, the CDR3 reads TGCGCCAGCAGCCAAGATTTGAGGACTAGTCCTCCGCAGTACTTC. Translated: CASSQDLRTSPPQYF.

The J gene is TRBJ1-2, the V gene TRBV5-1, with D perhaps matching TRBD1 (6 bases). V lost 7 bases and J 4 bases, leaving 23 bases between the germline ends. Per the germline V gene, CDR1 is SGHRS and CDR2 is YFSETQ. The CDR3 has 16 amino acids. The CDR3 spells CASGPGDTQGGYGYTF. Here the CDR3 DNA reads TGCGCCAGCGGCCCCGGGGACACCCAGGGAGGCTATGGCTACACCTTC.

This clonotype was counted only a few times. This chain joins TRBV12-3 or TRBV12-4 and TRBJ2-5, with D perhaps matching TRBD1 or TRBD2 (6 bases each). The CDR3 covers 13 residues. V lost 5 bases to trimming and J lost 4 bases, with 11 bases between them. In DNA, the CDR3 is TGTGCCAGCAGTAGGGGGGAAGTAGAGACCCAGTACTTC. Its translation: CASSRGEVETQYF.

The chain is built from TRBV2 and TRBJ1-2, with unresolved D. Germline CDR1 reads SNHLY; CDR2 reads FYNNEI. Trimming removed 6 bases at V and 0 bases at J, with 5 bases between. The CDR3 extends over 12 amino acids. Here the CDR3 reads CASRGPNYGYTF. The CDR3 DNA reads as TGTGCCAGCAGAGGCCCTAACTATGGCTACACCTTC. Drawing the rest from reference TRBV2 and TRBJ1-2, the complete variable domain is EPEVTQTPSHQVTQMGQEVILRCVPISNHLYFYWYRQILGQKVEFLVSFYNNEISEKSEIFDDQFSVERPDGSNFTLKIRSTKLEDSAMYFCASRGPNYGYTFGSGTRLTVV.

Only a few counts were recorded for this clonotype. The genes are TRBV29-1 and TRBJ1-2; the match to TRBD1 covers 7 bases. CDR3 length: 11 amino acids. J lost 4 bases, V lost 7 bases, and 3 bases had no gene match. The germline CDR1 and CDR2 sequences are SQVTM and ANQGSEA. The DNA of the CDR3 is TGCAGCGATGACAGGGTCTATGGCTACACCTTC. It yields the protein CSDDRVYGYTF.

This clonotype was seen a handful of times. The chain carries TRBV7-3 and TRBJ2-2; D remains ambiguous. The CDR3 length is 16 residues. Germline CDR1 SGHTA, CDR2 FQGTGA. With 2 bases removed from V and 0 bases from J, the gap between germline ends came to 10 bases. The CDR3 is CASSLGVLTNTGELFF. The CDR3 DNA is TGTGCCAGCAGCTTAGGGGTTCTAACGAACACCGGGGAGCTGTTTTTT.

This clonotype has a handful of counts. The chain uses TRBV7-3 and TRBJ2-1; 10 bases map to TRBD2. V trimming: 5 bases; J trimming: 2 bases; junction bases outside the gene matches: 9. The length of the CDR3 is 17 residues. Germline V gives CDR1 SGHTA, CDR2 FQGTGA. The CDR3 is CASSSVRTSGTYNEQFF. Here the CDR3 DNA reads TGTGCCAGCAGCAGTGTTCGGACTAGCGGAACCTACAATGAGCAGTTCTTC.